Listed here is a single TCR beta chain. This specimen belongs to a study of T cells of healthy individuals. With 5 bases removed from V and 4 bases from J, the gap between germline ends came to 12 bases. The CDR3 consists of 13 residues. From germline, CDR1 is DFQATT and CDR2 SNEGSKA (reference sequence). TCRdb processed the 5' RACE reads anew with MiXCR; each CDR3 protein has one entry. This sample has about 96,000 distinct CDR3 sequences, with 15% to 20% found just once. This chain uses TRBV20-1 with TRBJ1-5, with D possibly matching TRBD1 (5 bases). The origin of this receptor is a human donor in good health. CDR3 amino acids: CSALGTSNQPQHF. CDR3 nucleotides: TGCAGTGCTCTCGGGACCTCAAATCAGCCCCAGCATTTT.